A selection of T cell receptor beta chains follows, all from one sample in a study of blood T cell repertoires in COVID-19. Measured with immunoSEQ multiplex PCR; TCRdb has only the in-frame clones, and not every one. The sample gives 150,000 to 250,000 clones, 85% to 95% of which show up once; roughly 0.7% is in the top ten. The sample consisted of peripheral blood. The receptors were gathered from a man aged 30-40 years with COVID-19, enrolled during active disease. Both conserved end residues are part of each CDR3. D genes are given only for firm matches. Size is stated for part of the rows, as once, few or many counts, or as a class when the clone is expanded.

D gene: TRBD2
V gene: TRBV19
clone size: .
J gene: TRBJ2-3
CDR3 protein: CASSTPRLAGGRYTDTQYF
CDR3 DNA: TGTGCCAGTAGTACCCCAAGACTAGCGGGGGGCCGATACACAGATACGCAGTATTTT

D gene: TRBD2
V gene: TRBV4-2
clone size: .
J gene: TRBJ2-1
CDR3 protein: CASSQVPVAGGPYNEQFF
CDR3 DNA: TGTGCCAGCAGCCAAGTCCCTGTAGCGGGGGGGCCCTACAATGAGCAGTTCTTC

D gene: .
V gene: TRBV7-9
clone size: .
J gene: TRBJ1-4
CDR3 protein: CASKEGGRGGTNEKLFF
CDR3 DNA: TGTGCCAGCAAAGAGGGAGGGCGGGGAGGAACTAATGAAAAACTGTTTTTT

D gene: .
V gene: TRBV27
clone size: .
J gene: TRBJ1-1
CDR3 protein: CASSSHLRGRAFF
CDR3 DNA: TGTGCCAGCAGTTCACACCTCAGGGGTAGGGCTTTCTTT

D gene: TRBD1
V gene: TRBV5-4
clone size: .
J gene: TRBJ1-2
CDR3 protein: CASSSEDRGDGYTF
CDR3 DNA: TGTGCCAGCAGCTCCGAGGACAGGGGAGATGGCTACACCTTC

D gene: .
V gene: TRBV5-1
clone size: .
J gene: TRBJ2-7
CDR3 protein: CASSLVGGVRGTWYEQYF
CDR3 DNA: TGCGCCAGCAGCTTGGTAGGGGGTGTCAGGGGAACGTGGTACGAGCAGTACTTC

D gene: .
V gene: TRBV15
clone size: .
J gene: TRBJ1-3
CDR3 protein: CATRGISGNTIYF
CDR3 DNA: TGTGCCACCCGAGGGATCTCTGGAAACACCATATATTTT

D gene: .
V gene: TRBV19
clone size: .
J gene: TRBJ1-2
CDR3 protein: CASSIGTDYGYTF
CDR3 DNA: TGTGCCAGTAGTATTGGCACCGACTATGGCTACACCTTC

D gene: TRBD2
V gene: TRBV5-1
clone size: .
J gene: TRBJ2-1
CDR3 protein: CASSLAPGLADEQFF
CDR3 DNA: TGCGCCAGCAGCTTGGCGCCGGGACTAGCGGATGAGCAGTTCTTC

D gene: .
V gene: TRBV3-1/TRBV3-2
clone size: .
J gene: TRBJ2-5
CDR3 protein: CASSQGQSKTQYF
CDR3 DNA: TGTGCCAGCAGCCAAGGACAGAGTAAGACCCAGTACTTC

D gene: .
V gene: TRBV25-1
clone size: .
J gene: TRBJ2-7
CDR3 protein: CASSDLQSPYEQYF
CDR3 DNA: TGTGCCAGCAGTGACTTACAGAGCCCCTACGAGCAGTACTTC

D gene: .
V gene: TRBV19
clone size: .
J gene: TRBJ1-3
CDR3 protein: CASSIATDSGNTIYF
CDR3 DNA: TGTGCCAGTAGTATCGCGACAGACTCTGGAAACACCATATATTTT

D gene: TRBD1
V gene: TRBV18
clone size: .
J gene: TRBJ2-5
CDR3 protein: CASSPLTGDQETQYF
CDR3 DNA: TGTGCCAGCTCACCACTTACAGGGGACCAAGAGACCCAGTACTTC

D gene: .
V gene: TRBV6-5
clone size: .
J gene: TRBJ1-5
CDR3 protein: CASSPRDVNQPQHF
CDR3 DNA: TGTGCCAGCAGTCCACGGGATGTCAATCAGCCCCAGCATTTT

D gene: .
V gene: TRBV2
clone size: .
J gene: TRBJ1-6
CDR3 protein: CASITDSRYSPLHF
CDR3 DNA: TGTGCCAGCATTACGGACAGCCGGTATTCACCCCTCCACTTT

D gene: TRBD1
V gene: TRBV18
clone size: .
J gene: TRBJ1-6
CDR3 protein: CASSPRGQVFEGNSPLHF
CDR3 DNA: TGTGCCAGCTCACCAAGGGGACAGGTTTTCGAGGGTAATTCACCCCTCCACTTT

D gene: .
V gene: TRBV5-5
clone size: .
J gene: TRBJ2-5
CDR3 protein: CASSSPPGETQYF
CDR3 DNA: TGTGCCAGCAGCTCCCCCCCCGGGGAGACCCAGTACTTC

D gene: .
V gene: TRBV4-1
clone size: .
J gene: TRBJ1-2
CDR3 protein: CASSQPLGGYYGYTF
CDR3 DNA: TGCGCCAGCAGCCAACCGCTGGGGGGTTACTATGGCTACACCTTC

D gene: .
V gene: TRBV9
clone size: .
J gene: TRBJ1-2
CDR3 protein: CASSVAGNGYTF
CDR3 DNA: TGTGCCAGCAGCGTAGCGGGAAACGGCTACACCTTC

D gene: .
V gene: TRBV6-5
clone size: .
J gene: TRBJ1-1
CDR3 protein: CASSLRQNTEAFF
CDR3 DNA: TGTGCCAGCAGTCTACGACAGAACACTGAAGCTTTCTTT

D gene: .
V gene: TRBV19
clone size: .
J gene: TRBJ1-1
CDR3 protein: CASHTGGVLNTEAFF
CDR3 DNA: TGTGCCAGCCATACGGGGGGTGTGCTGAACACTGAAGCTTTCTTT

D gene: TRBD2
V gene: TRBV11-2
clone size: .
J gene: TRBJ2-3
CDR3 protein: CASSFTSGDTDTQYF
CDR3 DNA: TGTGCCAGCAGCTTTACTAGCGGCGACACAGATACGCAGTATTTT

D gene: .
V gene: TRBV9
clone size: .
J gene: TRBJ1-1
CDR3 protein: CASSSTGVAEAFF
CDR3 DNA: TGTGCCAGCAGCTCCACGGGGGTTGCAGAAGCTTTCTTT

D gene: .
V gene: TRBV3-1/TRBV3-2
clone size: .
J gene: TRBJ2-1
CDR3 protein: CASSNYQGEQFF
CDR3 DNA: TGTGCCAGCAGCAACTACCAGGGTGAGCAGTTCTTC

D gene: TRBD1
V gene: TRBV12-3/TRBV12-4
clone size: once
J gene: TRBJ1-2
CDR3 protein: CASRTGGAGGYTF
CDR3 DNA: TGTGCCAGCAGAACAGGGGGCGCCGGGGGCTACACCTTC

D gene: TRBD2
V gene: TRBV2
clone size: .
J gene: TRBJ2-1
CDR3 protein: CASSGLAGGRSEQFF
CDR3 DNA: TGTGCCAGCAGTGGCCTAGCGGGGGGGAGGAGTGAGCAGTTCTTC

D gene: .
V gene: TRBV24-1
clone size: .
J gene: TRBJ2-1
CDR3 protein: CATSDTGGNNEQFF
CDR3 DNA: TGTGCCACCAGTGATACCGGCGGCAACAATGAGCAGTTCTTC

D gene: TRBD2
V gene: TRBV9
clone size: .
J gene: TRBJ2-1
CDR3 protein: CASSIGGARYNEQFF
CDR3 DNA: TGTGCCAGCAGCATCGGGGGGGCCAGGTACAATGAGCAGTTCTTC

D gene: TRBD1
V gene: TRBV6-5
clone size: .
J gene: TRBJ1-2
CDR3 protein: CASSYLGQGTYGYTF
CDR3 DNA: TGTGCCAGCAGTTACTTAGGACAGGGAACTTATGGCTACACCTTC

D gene: .
V gene: TRBV27
clone size: .
J gene: TRBJ1-1
CDR3 protein: CASRMGGAGTEAFF
CDR3 DNA: TGTGCCAGCAGGATGGGGGGGGCGGGCACTGAAGCTTTCTTT

D gene: TRBD2
V gene: TRBV9
clone size: few
J gene: TRBJ2-2
CDR3 protein: CASSARREVNTGELFF
CDR3 DNA: TGTGCCAGCAGCGCCAGGCGGGAGGTAAACACCGGGGAGCTGTTTTTT

D gene: TRBD2
V gene: TRBV4-2
clone size: .
J gene: TRBJ2-3
CDR3 protein: CASSQDAGGPDTQYF
CDR3 DNA: TGTGCCAGCAGCCAAGATGCGGGGGGGCCAGATACGCAGTATTTT

D gene: .
V gene: TRBV5-4
clone size: .
J gene: TRBJ1-5
CDR3 protein: CASSSGGNQPQHF
CDR3 DNA: TGTGCCAGCAGCTCAGGGGGCAATCAGCCCCAGCATTTT

D gene: TRBD1
V gene: TRBV6-2/TRBV6-3
clone size: .
J gene: TRBJ2-3
CDR3 protein: CASSYLGVQGGTDTQYF
CDR3 DNA: TGTGCCAGCAGTTATTTGGGGGTCCAGGGGGGCACAGATACGCAGTATTTT

D gene: .
V gene: TRBV6-1
clone size: .
J gene: TRBJ2-5
CDR3 protein: CASSEGIQSAETQYF
CDR3 DNA: TGTGCCAGCAGTGAAGGGATACAGTCGGCAGAGACCCAGTACTTC

D gene: .
V gene: TRBV29-1
clone size: .
J gene: TRBJ1-2
CDR3 protein: CSVERDGGWRGYTF
CDR3 DNA: TGCAGCGTTGAACGGGATGGGGGGTGGCGTGGCTACACCTTC

D gene: .
V gene: TRBV12-5
clone size: .
J gene: TRBJ2-5
CDR3 protein: CASGLVQAETQYF
CDR3 DNA: TGTGCTAGTGGTTTGGTCCAGGCGGAGACCCAGTACTTC

D gene: TRBD1
V gene: TRBV3-1/TRBV3-2
clone size: .
J gene: TRBJ1-2
CDR3 protein: CASSPTTGGPYGYTF
CDR3 DNA: TGTGCCAGCAGCCCAACGACAGGGGGCCCTTATGGCTACACCTTC

D gene: TRBD1
V gene: TRBV9
clone size: .
J gene: TRBJ2-7
CDR3 protein: CASSSRRLDRAAYEQYF
CDR3 DNA: TGTGCCAGCAGCTCGAGGCGTCTGGACAGGGCCGCCTACGAGCAGTACTTC

D gene: .
V gene: TRBV3-1/TRBV3-2
clone size: .
J gene: TRBJ1-1
CDR3 protein: CASSPPPQEMNTEAFF
CDR3 DNA: TGTGCCAGCAGCCCACCCCCTCAGGAAATGAACACTGAAGCTTTCTTT

D gene: .
V gene: TRBV19
clone size: .
J gene: TRBJ1-3
CDR3 protein: CASSIRQDESGNTIYF
CDR3 DNA: TGTGCCAGTAGTATTCGACAGGACGAATCTGGAAACACCATATATTTT

D gene: .
V gene: TRBV29-1
clone size: few
J gene: TRBJ1-2
CDR3 protein: CSVPNSKTDGYTF
CDR3 DNA: TGCAGCGTTCCAAACTCGAAAACGGATGGCTACACCTTC

D gene: TRBD1
V gene: TRBV9
clone size: .
J gene: TRBJ1-2
CDR3 protein: CASSPNVQGDYGYTF
CDR3 DNA: TGTGCCAGCAGCCCTAATGTTCAGGGGGACTATGGCTACACCTTC

D gene: .
V gene: TRBV21-1
clone size: .
J gene: TRBJ2-7
CDR3 protein: CASSNRGLSPYEQYF
CDR3 DNA: TGTGCCAGCAGCAACCGGGGACTGTCTCCCTACGAGCAGTACTTC

D gene: .
V gene: TRBV7-6
clone size: .
J gene: TRBJ2-5
CDR3 protein: CASSLVGTQQETQYF
CDR3 DNA: TGTGCCAGCAGCTTAGTTGGGACACAGCAAGAGACCCAGTACTTC

D gene: .
V gene: TRBV6-6
clone size: .
J gene: TRBJ1-5
CDR3 protein: CASSLRASNQPQHF
CDR3 DNA: TGTGCCAGCAGTCTGAGAGCTAGCAATCAGCCCCAGCATTTT

D gene: .
V gene: TRBV9
clone size: .
J gene: TRBJ1-5
CDR3 protein: CASSVDSYYSNQPQHF
CDR3 DNA: TGTGCCAGCAGCGTAGATTCCTACTATAGCAATCAGCCCCAGCATTTT

D gene: TRBD1
V gene: TRBV19
clone size: .
J gene: TRBJ1-5
CDR3 protein: CASSLQGLENQPQHF
CDR3 DNA: TGTGCCAGTAGCTTACAGGGGTTGGAGAATCAGCCCCAGCATTTT

D gene: TRBD2
V gene: TRBV6-5
clone size: .
J gene: TRBJ2-3
CDR3 protein: CASSYSGLEDTQYF
CDR3 DNA: TGTGCCAGCAGTTACTCCGGACTAGAAGATACGCAGTATTTT

D gene: .
V gene: TRBV19
clone size: .
J gene: TRBJ1-5
CDR3 protein: CASNEINQPQHF
CDR3 DNA: TGTGCCAGTAACGAGATCAATCAGCCCCAGCATTTT

D gene: .
V gene: TRBV29-1
clone size: .
J gene: TRBJ2-7
CDR3 protein: CSVSMTETYEQYF
CDR3 DNA: TGCAGCGTTTCGATGACAGAGACCTACGAGCAGTACTTC